The present T cell receptor (beta chain) was sequenced within a study of blood T cell repertoires in COVID-19. How the authors handled the data: Nucleated cell number was recorded as an estimate derived from reference gene primer amplification. The assay was immunoSEQ multiplex PCR, and TCRdb's table has in-frame clones only and misses some. V and J calls and clone size are those listed in that table; D and trimming were worked out from the DNA. The sample has 70,000 or so clones, approximately 86% seen once; the top ten hold approximately 3.7%. The CDR3 contains 16 residues. CDR1 and CDR2 from the germline V gene are SGHRS and YFSETQ. The V gene end was trimmed by 4 bases and the J gene end by 8 bases; junction bases not matched to a gene: 11.

Material for sequencing was peripheral blood. V gene TRBV5-1 combines with J gene TRBJ2-2; 10 bases match TRBD1. The clonotype was recovered from a man between 45 and 60 years old with acute or convalescent COVID-19. The CDR3 reads CASSLTGTGVEGELFF. The CDR3 DNA reads TGCGCCAGCAGCCTGACCGGGACAGGGGTAGAGGGGGAGCTGTTTTTT.